The clone carrying this T cell receptor beta chain was seen repeatedly, ten times or more. The antigen remains undetermined. Axillary draining lymph nodes of breast cancer patients supplied the node samples. Each CDR3 protein is one row after TCRdb ran MiXCR on the multiplex PCR reads. The sample has 150,000 or so distinct CDR3 sequences; 30% to 35% are singletons. This sample stems from a study of breast tumors, draining lymph nodes, adjacent tissues. Study-level points and caveats: Most tumor T cells seemingly derive from lymph node, then expand in tumor. Luminal-like breast cancer showed significantly greater tumor-nontumor repertoire similarity than basal-like breast cancer did. Tumor T cell lymph node origin was a supported hypothesis, not proven. Compared with lymph nodes, tumors were less diverse; compared with nontumor tissue, more.

The V gene lost 3 bases and the J gene lost 6 bases, with 9 bases spanning the gap. This CDR3 region has 13 residues. Germline V gives CDR1 SGHTA, CDR2 FQGNSA. This clonotype was sampled from a female donor with breast cancer. Some clones in this sample may be carry-over from other donors' samples. V gene TRBV7-2 combines with J gene TRBJ2-1; D may be TRBD1 (6 bases). The sample consisted of axillary lymph node tissue. CDR3 sequence: CASSFSGVNEQFF. The CDR3 nucleotides are TGTGCCAGCAGCTTTTCAGGGGTCAATGAGCAGTTCTTC. The variable domain in full, completed from reference TRBV7-2 and TRBJ2-1, reads GAGVSQSPSNKVTEKGKDVELRCDPISGHTALYWYRQSLGQGLEFLIYFQGNSAPDKSGLPSDRFSAERTGGSVSTLTIQRTQQEDSAVYLCASSFSGVNEQFFGPGTRLTVL.